The next 15 T cell receptor beta chains were all read from a single sample in a study of cytomegalovirus exposure and HLA in healthy donors. PCR amplification relied on 60 Vbeta primers (plus 13 Jbeta primers). Sequenced by immunoSEQ multiplex PCR; TCRdb stores in-frame clones only, minus some. The sample lists some 44,000 clones, 87% seen once, with about 8% in the top ten. Sequencing was performed on PBMCs. These TCRs come from a woman aged 35 to 49 in good health and CMV-seropositive.

CDR3 protein: CASSGRRGFF. For the CDR3, the DNA is TGTGCCAGCAGTGGTCGACGGGGGTTCTTC. J is TRBJ2-1 and V is TRBV6-4, with TRBD2 as a possible D gene (5 bases). Trimming shortened V by 4 bases and J by 15 bases, and 10 bases separated the two germline ends. Germline V gene data show CDR1 as MRHNA and CDR2 as SNTAGT. This CDR3 region has 10 residues.

CDR3 sequence (DNA): TGTGCCAGCAAGGGACAGACCACAGATACGCAGTATTTT. Translation: CASKGQTTDTQYF. This chain joins TRBV6-1 and TRBJ2-3, with 7 bases that match TRBD1. The CDR3 length is 13 residues. CDR1 is MNHNS and CDR2 is SASEGT in the germline V gene. The J segment lost 2 bases and the V segment lost 7 bases, leaving 3 bases of the junction unmatched.

V gene TRBV18 combines with J gene TRBJ2-1; D call uncertain. The CDR3 extends over 16 amino acids. Germline V gives CDR1 KGHSH, CDR2 LQKENI. Trimming cost V 2 bases and J 6 bases, with 17 bases left between them. The CDR3 loop is CASSPNLQSTFNEQFF. CDR3 sequence (DNA): TGTGCCAGCTCACCAAACTTACAGAGTACGTTCAATGAGCAGTTCTTC.

This clone was recorded only once. The chain combines TRBV2 with TRBJ1-4; D gene uncertain. Germline lookup yields CDR1 SNHLY and CDR2 FYNNEI. The CDR3 runs to 19 residues. V gave up 8 bases and J gave up 1 base, with 26 bases separating them. The CDR3, as DNA: TGTGCCAGCTGGGGAGTAGCGGACGCCCAGGTTGGAACTAATGAAAAACTGTTTTTT. The encoded protein is CASWGVADAQVGTNEKLFF.

The CDR3, as DNA: TGCAGCGTGAGGGATCTAGCGGGGGGGATTTACGAGCAGTACTTC. This gives the protein CSVRDLAGGIYEQYF. The chain employs TRBV29-1 and TRBJ2-7; 12 positions match TRBD2. V was pared by 6 bases and J by 4 bases, with 10 bases of the junction left unmatched. The CDR3 spans 15 residues. From germline, CDR1 is SQVTM and CDR2 ANQGSEA.

In this sample, this clone turned up once. The genes are TRBV29-1 and TRBJ2-1; tentative D call: TRBD2 (6 bases). The CDR3 totals 11 residues. Per the germline V gene, CDR1 is SQVTM and CDR2 is ANQGSEA. Trimming shortened V by 4 bases and J by 10 bases, and 11 bases separated the two germline ends. The CDR3 here is CSVASAGEQFF. DNA for the CDR3: TGCAGCGTTGCTAGCGCGGGCGAGCAGTTCTTC.

This chain joins TRBV5-1 and TRBJ1-2, with 7 bases matching TRBD1. With 4 bases clipped from V and 4 bases from J, the junction kept 4 bases outside the gene matches. The germline V gene has CDR1 SGHRS and CDR2 YFSETQ. This CDR3 is 13 amino acids long. Here the CDR3 DNA reads TGCGCCAGCAGCCTGGGACAGCCCTATGGCTACACCTTC. Translating it yields CASSLGQPYGYTF.

This clone was seen a few times. The chain employs TRBV7-2 and TRBJ2-3, with TRBD1 matching 7 bases. Germline CDR1 is SGHTA and CDR2 is FQGNSA. With 4 bases clipped from V and 1 base from J, the junction kept 5 bases outside the gene matches. This CDR3 comprises 15 residues. CDR3: CASSSRQGGTDTQYF. The CDR3 region has the DNA TGTGCCAGCAGCTCTCGACAGGGAGGCACAGATACGCAGTATTTT.

V is TRBV10-1 and J is TRBJ2-3; TRBD2 might be the D (6 bases). The germline V and J ends were trimmed by 11 bases and 8 bases, with 32 bases remaining between them. This CDR3 spans 17 amino acids. Germline CDR1 reads WNHNN; CDR2 reads SYGVQD (reference sequence). CDR3 DNA: TGCGCCGGGCCGGGACCCCTTGGATCGGGGGAAGAAGGTACGCAGTATTTT. Translation gives CAGPGPLGSGEEGTQYF.

This chain uses TRBV27 with TRBJ2-1; 7 nucleotides agree with TRBD1. Germline CDR1 is MNHEY and CDR2 is SMNVEV (reference sequence). The V and J ends lost 3 bases and 8 bases, in that order; junction bases with no gene match: 13. The CDR3 is 16 residues long. The CDR3 protein is CASSFSQGTGWDEQFF. The CDR3 nucleotides read TGTGCCAGCAGTTTCTCACAGGGGACCGGGTGGGATGAGCAGTTCTTC.

This clone has just a few counts. J is TRBJ2-5 and V is TRBV5-1, with D unclear. CDR3 length: 16 amino acids. The V end was cut by 5 bases, the J end by 1 base, with 18 bases between. The germline V gene has CDR1 SGHRS and CDR2 YFSETQ. This CDR3 is CASSDPHPSLQETQYF. The DNA of the CDR3 is TGCGCCAGCAGTGACCCCCATCCTAGTCTCCAAGAGACCCAGTACTTC.

The chain has TRBV19 and TRBJ1-6, with 10 nucleotides matching TRBD1. From germline, CDR1 is LNHDA and CDR2 SQIVND (reference sequence). J was trimmed by 8 bases and V by 6 bases; bases with no gene match: 7. This CDR3 has 15 amino acids. CDR3 bases: TGTGCCAGTAGACCCACCGGGACAGGGGATTCACCCCTCCACTTT. This codes for CASRPTGTGDSPLHF.

The CDR3 spells CASSHTDSGNYGYTF. CDR3 bases: TGTGCCAGCAGCCATACGGACAGCGGTAACTATGGCTACACCTTC. The chain links TRBV7-9 to TRBJ1-2; perhaps TRBD1 as D (6 bases). The CDR3 runs 15 residues. Germline values: CDR1 SEHNR, CDR2 FQNEAQ (reference sequence). V lost 5 bases and J lost 1, with 14 bases in between.

The genes are TRBV10-1 and TRBJ1-2, with a tentative D call TRBD1 (5 bases). Germline CDR1 and CDR2: WNHNN and SYGVQD (reference sequence). With 3 bases removed from V and 4 bases from J, the gap between germline ends came to 9 bases. The CDR3 totals 13 residues. The CDR3 sequence is CASSEYRTYGYTF. The CDR3 DNA sequence: TGCGCCAGCAGTGAATACAGGACCTATGGCTACACCTTC.

The chain employs TRBV5-1 and TRBJ2-7, with 9 nucleotides matching TRBD1. This CDR3 has 17 amino acids. V gave up 0 bases and J gave up 7 bases; unmatched junction bases: 14. Germline CDR1 is SGHRS and CDR2 is YFSETQ. For the CDR3, the DNA is TGCGCCAGCAGCTTGGGGGTGCCACTCGGACAGGGGAATGAGCAGTACTTC. Encoded protein: CASSLGVPLGQGNEQYF.